The 15 T cell receptor beta chains reported below all come from one sample, sequenced in a study of OX40 agonist ivuxolimab in advanced cancers. The library was produced with the immunoSEQ multiplex PCR assay. This is the immuneACCESS table as TCRdb keeps it, with only in-frame sequences that have V and J called. A part of the clones is gone; compared with another copy, unresolved V genes explain less than half, and the rest is unexplained. The sample table contains roughly 30,000 clones; only one count was recorded for roughly 81% of them. The ten largest clonotypes hold about a fifth of the sample. Sample: CD4+ or CD8+ T cells sorted from blood, taken in a trial of the OX40 agonist ivuxolimab. The source is an adult with an advanced solid tumor such as melanoma, head and neck, liver or kidney cancer.

The chain couples TRBV2 to TRBJ2-1, with 12 positions matching TRBD2. This CDR3 region has 15 residues. Germline V gene lookup returns CDR1 SNHLY and CDR2 FYNNEI. J gave up 7 bases and V 8 bases, and 9 bases lay outside the gene matches. The CDR3 is CASRLTSGSFNEQFF. The CDR3, as DNA: TGTGCCAGCCGTCTGACTAGCGGGAGTTTTAATGAGCAGTTCTTC.

This clone appeared once. V gene TRBV5-4 combines with J gene TRBJ2-7; D ambiguous. Trimming pared 0 bases from V and 1 base from J, leaving 11 bases between. Germline V lookup: CDR1 SGHNT, CDR2 YYREEE (reference sequence). This CDR3 is built from 15 residues. The CDR3 coding sequence is TGTGCCAGCAGCTTGGGCGGAACGAAGTCCTACGAGCAGTACTTC. This codes for CASSLGGTKSYEQYF.

The chain combines TRBV6-5 with TRBJ1-2, with TRBD1 as a possible D gene (6 bases). Germline assignment: CDR1 MNHEY and CDR2 SVGAGI. The CDR3 loop spans 13 amino acids. Trimming removed 7 bases at V and 8 bases at J, with 17 bases between. CDR3 sequence reads: CASTRQAAGGYTF. CDR3 DNA sequence: TGTGCCAGCACCAGACAGGCCGCCGGGGGCTACACCTTC.

The chain employs TRBV11-2 and TRBJ1-1, with 7 bases identical to TRBD1. V lost 5 bases and J lost 5; bases outside the gene matches: 11. Germline V gene lookup returns CDR1 SGHAT and CDR2 FQNNGV. CDR3 length: 15 amino acids. Here the CDR3 reads CASSLRQGGKTEAFF. The CDR3 DNA reads as TGTGCCAGCAGCCTCAGACAGGGAGGTAAAACTGAAGCTTTCTTT. The whole variable domain, filled in from reference TRBV11-2 and TRBJ1-1, reads EAGVAQSPRYKIIEKRQSVAFWCNPISGHATLYWYQQILGQGPKLLIQFQNNGVVDDSQLPKDRFSAERLKGVDSTLKIQPAKLEDSAVYLCASSLRQGGKTEAFFGQGTRLTVV.

V is TRBV5-1 and J is TRBJ2-7; no clear D gene. Trimming cost V 4 bases and J 5 bases, with 13 bases left between them. Germline CDR1 reads SGHRS; CDR2 reads YFSETQ. This CDR3 is 13 amino acids long. CDR3 DNA sequence: TGCGCCAGCAGCCCGCTGGACCCAGACGAGCAGTACTTC. This gives the protein CASSPLDPDEQYF.

The chain combines TRBV7-9 with TRBJ2-5; 15 nucleotides align to TRBD2. The CDR3 runs to 17 residues. The V segment lost 5 bases and the J segment 6 bases; nucleotides outside the gene matches: 10. The germline V gene encodes CDR1 SEHNR and CDR2 FQNEAQ (reference sequence). CDR3 amino acids: CASSLDWGLAGGKTQYF. CDR3 bases: TGTGCCAGCAGCCTTGACTGGGGACTAGCGGGGGGAAAGACCCAGTACTTC.

V is TRBV7-9 and J is TRBJ1-1; a possible D gene is TRBD1 (6 bases). This CDR3 region has 13 residues. Deletions cut 7 bases from V and 5 bases from J, with 14 bases between. From germline, CDR1 is SEHNR and CDR2 FQNEAQ (reference sequence). The CDR3 sequence: CASTLTGITEAFF. CDR3 sequence (DNA): TGTGCCAGCACCCTAACAGGGATAACTGAAGCTTTCTTT.

The V call is TRBV5-8, the J call TRBJ1-2; D remains unclear. The CDR3 loop spans 12 amino acids. The germline CDR1 and CDR2 sequences are SGHTS and YDEGEE. V dropped 0 bases and J dropped 8 bases, with 8 bases sitting between them. Here the CDR3 reads CASSLVRMGYTF. CDR3 coding DNA: TGTGCCAGCAGCTTGGTCAGAATGGGCTACACCTTC.

The chain joins TRBV6-1 to TRBJ2-5, with no clear D. The CDR3 has 13 amino acids. Germline V gene lookup returns CDR1 MNHNS and CDR2 SASEGT. The V gene lost 2 bases and the J gene lost 5 bases, with 9 bases spanning the gap. The DNA of the CDR3 is TGTGCCAGCAGTGAACAGTATAAGGAGACCCAGTACTTC. This translates into CASSEQYKETQYF.

This chain uses TRBV30 with TRBJ2-3; possible D gene TRBD2, 6 bases. Germline loops: CDR1 GTSNPN, CDR2 SVGIG (reference sequence). The CDR3 is 15 amino acids. The V gene lost 0 bases and the J gene lost 3 bases, with 13 bases spanning the gap. The CDR3 spells CAWSVLAWSTDTQYF. In DNA, the CDR3 is TGTGCCTGGAGTGTACTAGCTTGGAGTACAGATACGCAGTATTTT.

V gene TRBV9 combines with J gene TRBJ1-1, with 7 bases identical to TRBD1. The CDR3 consists of 14 residues. The germline V gene has CDR1 SGDLS and CDR2 YYNGEE. The junction had 8 bases not matched to a gene; V was cut back by 4 bases and J by 5 bases. CDR3 protein: CASSPRTGRTEAFF. The CDR3 DNA is TGTGCCAGCAGCCCCCGGACAGGCCGTACTGAAGCTTTCTTT.

The chain uses TRBV6-1 and TRBJ1-5; D call uncertain. V was clipped by 8 bases and J by 0 bases, with 5 bases between them. Looked up from germline, CDR1 is MNHNS and CDR2 is SASEGT. The CDR3 has 12 amino acids. As DNA, the CDR3 is TGTGCCAGCTCATTTAGCAATCAGCCCCAGCATTTT. It translates to CASSFSNQPQHF.

This chain connects TRBV28 to TRBJ2-2; TRBD1 agrees at 9 bases. The junction had 9 bases not matched to a gene; V was cut back by 1 base and J by 6 bases. The CDR3 is 17 amino acids. Germline CDR1 and CDR2: MDHEN and SYDVKM. DNA for the CDR3: TGTGCCAGCAGTTTATTATCGGCGGGACAGGGTTCCGGGGAGCTGTTTTTT. It specifies CASSLLSAGQGSGELFF.

As concerns this clone: One junction end disagrees with the germline gene, perhaps due to a read error. This rearrangement joins TRBV29-1 to TRBJ1-1; TRBD1 matches 8 bases. The CDR3 consists of 11 residues. Germline V gene data show CDR1 as SQVTM and CDR2 as ANQGSEA. CDR3 DNA sequence: TGTAGACAGGGGATGAACACTGAAGCTTTCTTT. Amino acids: CRQGMNTEAFF.

The CDR3 is CASSRGQLKETQYF. The CDR3 nucleotides are TGTGCCAGCAGCCGGGGACAGTTGAAGGAGACCCAGTACTTC. The rearrangement joins TRBV11-2 to TRBJ2-5; 7 bases map to TRBD1. Germline V gene lookup returns CDR1 SGHAT and CDR2 FQNNGV. The CDR3 is 14 amino acids. Unmatched junction bases numbered 8, after V lost 5 bases and J lost 5 bases.